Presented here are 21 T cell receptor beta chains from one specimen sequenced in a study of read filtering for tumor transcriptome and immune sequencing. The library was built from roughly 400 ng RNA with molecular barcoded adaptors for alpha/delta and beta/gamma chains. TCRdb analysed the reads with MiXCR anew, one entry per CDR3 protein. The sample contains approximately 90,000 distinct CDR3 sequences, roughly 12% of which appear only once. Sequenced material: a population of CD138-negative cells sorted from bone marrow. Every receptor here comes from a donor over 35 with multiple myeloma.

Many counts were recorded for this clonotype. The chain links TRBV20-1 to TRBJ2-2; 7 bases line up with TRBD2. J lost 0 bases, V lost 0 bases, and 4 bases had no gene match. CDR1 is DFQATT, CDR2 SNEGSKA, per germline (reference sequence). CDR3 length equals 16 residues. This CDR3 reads CSARDPLAANTGELFF. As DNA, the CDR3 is TGCAGTGCTAGAGATCCCCTAGCGGCGAACACCGGGGAGCTGTTTTTT.

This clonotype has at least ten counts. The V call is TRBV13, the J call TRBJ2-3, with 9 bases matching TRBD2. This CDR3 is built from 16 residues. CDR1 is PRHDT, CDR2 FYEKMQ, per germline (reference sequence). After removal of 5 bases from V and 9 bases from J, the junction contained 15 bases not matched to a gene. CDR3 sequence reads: CASSHKEREVGDTQYF. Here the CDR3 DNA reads TGTGCCAGCAGCCACAAGGAGCGGGAGGTTGGAGACACGCAGTATTTT.

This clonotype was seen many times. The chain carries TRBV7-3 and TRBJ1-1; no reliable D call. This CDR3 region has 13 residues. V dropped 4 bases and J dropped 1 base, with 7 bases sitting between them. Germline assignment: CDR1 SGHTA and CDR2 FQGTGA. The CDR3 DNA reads TGTGCCAGCAGCTCGACATGGAACACTGAAGCTTTCTTT. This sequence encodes CASSSTWNTEAFF.

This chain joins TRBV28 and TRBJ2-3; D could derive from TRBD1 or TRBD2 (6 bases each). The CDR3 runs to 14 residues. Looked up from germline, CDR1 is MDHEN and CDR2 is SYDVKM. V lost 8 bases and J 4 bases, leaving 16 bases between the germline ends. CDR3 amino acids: CASEGGGGADTQYF. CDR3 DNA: TGTGCCAGCGAGGGGGGAGGAGGGGCAGATACGCAGTATTTT.

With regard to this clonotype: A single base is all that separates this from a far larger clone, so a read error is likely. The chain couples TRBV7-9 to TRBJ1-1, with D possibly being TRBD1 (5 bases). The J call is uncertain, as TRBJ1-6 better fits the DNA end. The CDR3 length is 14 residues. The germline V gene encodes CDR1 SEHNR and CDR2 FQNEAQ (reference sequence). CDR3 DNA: TGTGCCAGCAGCTTAGCCAGGGAGCACTCACCCCTCCACTTT. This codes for CASSLAREHSPLHF.

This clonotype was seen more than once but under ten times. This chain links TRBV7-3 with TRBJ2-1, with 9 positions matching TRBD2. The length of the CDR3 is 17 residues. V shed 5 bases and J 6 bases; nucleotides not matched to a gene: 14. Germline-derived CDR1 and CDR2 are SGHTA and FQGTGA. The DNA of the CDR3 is TGTGCCAGCAGCATCGGCTACACTAGCGGGTACTCCAATGAGCAGTTCTTC. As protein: CASSIGYTSGYSNEQFF.

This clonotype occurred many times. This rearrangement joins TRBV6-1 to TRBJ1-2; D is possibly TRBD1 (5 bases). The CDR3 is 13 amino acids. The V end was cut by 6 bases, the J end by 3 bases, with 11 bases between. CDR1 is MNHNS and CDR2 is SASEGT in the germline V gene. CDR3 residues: CASRAGTYYGYTF. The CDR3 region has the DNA TGTGCCAGCAGAGCCGGGACCTACTATGGCTACACCTTC.

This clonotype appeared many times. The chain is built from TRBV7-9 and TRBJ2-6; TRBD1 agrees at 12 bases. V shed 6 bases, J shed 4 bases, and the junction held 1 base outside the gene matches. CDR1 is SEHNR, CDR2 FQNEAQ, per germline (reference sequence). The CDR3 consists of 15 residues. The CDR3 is CASRGQGAGANVLTF. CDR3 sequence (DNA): TGTGCCAGCAGGGGACAGGGGGCAGGGGCCAACGTCCTGACTTTC.

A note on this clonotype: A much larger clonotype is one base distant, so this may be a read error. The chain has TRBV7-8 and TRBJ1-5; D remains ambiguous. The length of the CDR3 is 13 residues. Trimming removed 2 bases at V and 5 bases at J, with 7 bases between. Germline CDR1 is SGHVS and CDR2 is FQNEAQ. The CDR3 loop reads CASSLNRDQPQHF. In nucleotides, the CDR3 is TGTGCCAGCAGCTTAAACAGAGATCAGCCCCAGCATTTT.

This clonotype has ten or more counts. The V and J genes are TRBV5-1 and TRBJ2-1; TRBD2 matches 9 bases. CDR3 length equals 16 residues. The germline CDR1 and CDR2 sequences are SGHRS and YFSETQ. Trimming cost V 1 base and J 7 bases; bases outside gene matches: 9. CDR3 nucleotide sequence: TGCGCCAGCAGCTTGCGGGCAGCGGGAGGCGGGAATGAGCAGTTCTTC. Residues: CASSLRAAGGGNEQFF.

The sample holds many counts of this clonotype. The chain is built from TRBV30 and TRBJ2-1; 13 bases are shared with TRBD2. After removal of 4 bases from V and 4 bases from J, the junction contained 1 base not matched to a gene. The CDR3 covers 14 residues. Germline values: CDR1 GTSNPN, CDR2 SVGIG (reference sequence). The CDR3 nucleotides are TGTGCCTGGAAGACTAGCGGGAGGTACAATGAGCAGTTCTTC. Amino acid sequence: CAWKTSGRYNEQFF.

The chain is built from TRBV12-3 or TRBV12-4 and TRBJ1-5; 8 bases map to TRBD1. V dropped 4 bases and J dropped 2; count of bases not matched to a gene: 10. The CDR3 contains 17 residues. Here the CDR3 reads CASSSTGGREGNQPQHF. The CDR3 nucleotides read TGTGCCAGCAGTTCAACAGGGGGGCGCGAGGGCAATCAGCCCCAGCATTTT.

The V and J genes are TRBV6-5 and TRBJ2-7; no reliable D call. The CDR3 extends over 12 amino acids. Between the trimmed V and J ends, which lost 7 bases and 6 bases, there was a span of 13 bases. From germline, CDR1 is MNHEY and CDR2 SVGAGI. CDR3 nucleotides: TGTGCCAGCAATTCCCATTTTGCCGAGCAGTACTTC. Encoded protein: CASNSHFAEQYF.

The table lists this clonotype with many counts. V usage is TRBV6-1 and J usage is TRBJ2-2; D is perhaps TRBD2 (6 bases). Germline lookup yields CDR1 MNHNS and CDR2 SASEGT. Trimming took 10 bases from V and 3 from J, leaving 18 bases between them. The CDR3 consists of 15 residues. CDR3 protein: CAIRKTSGDTGELFF. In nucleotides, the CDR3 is TGTGCCATCCGAAAAACGTCGGGGGACACCGGGGAGCTGTTTTTT.

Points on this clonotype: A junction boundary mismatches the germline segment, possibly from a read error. The chain's CDR3 is CTSGRGDNGQFF. The CDR3 DNA follows: TGTACCAGCGGCAGGGGAGACAATGGGCAGTTCTTC. The chain links TRBV7-6 to TRBJ2-1; a weak D match, TRBD1 (6 bases). The CDR3 extends over 12 amino acids. Germline V gene data show CDR1 as SGHVS and CDR2 as FNYEAQ.

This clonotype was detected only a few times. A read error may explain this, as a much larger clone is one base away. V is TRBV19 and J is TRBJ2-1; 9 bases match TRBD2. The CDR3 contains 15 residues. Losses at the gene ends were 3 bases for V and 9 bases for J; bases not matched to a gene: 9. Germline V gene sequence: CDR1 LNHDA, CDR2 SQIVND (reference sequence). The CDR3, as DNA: TGTGCCAGTAGTATCCCGGGGACTAGCCGAAGTGAGCAGTTCTTC. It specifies CASSIPGTSRSEQFF.

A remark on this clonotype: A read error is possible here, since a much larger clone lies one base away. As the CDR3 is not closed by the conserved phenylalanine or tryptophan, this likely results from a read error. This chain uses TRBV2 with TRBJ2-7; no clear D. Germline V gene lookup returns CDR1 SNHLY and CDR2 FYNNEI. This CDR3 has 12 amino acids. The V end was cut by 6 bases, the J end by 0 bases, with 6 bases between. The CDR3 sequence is CASSPSSYEQYS. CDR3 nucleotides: TGTGCCAGCAGCCCCAGCTCCTACGAGCAGTACTCC.

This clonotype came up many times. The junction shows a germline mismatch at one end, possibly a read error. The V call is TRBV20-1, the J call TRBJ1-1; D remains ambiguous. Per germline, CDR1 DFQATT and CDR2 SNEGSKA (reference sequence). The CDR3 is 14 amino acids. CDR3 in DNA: TGCAGTGCTAATGGCAGGCCCGCGAACACTGTAGCTTTCTTT. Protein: CSANGRPANTVAFF.

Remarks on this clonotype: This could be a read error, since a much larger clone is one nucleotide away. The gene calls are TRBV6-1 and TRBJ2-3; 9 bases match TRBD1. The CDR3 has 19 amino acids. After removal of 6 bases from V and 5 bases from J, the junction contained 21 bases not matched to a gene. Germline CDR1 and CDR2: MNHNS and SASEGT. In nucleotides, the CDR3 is TGTGCCAGCAGGCGCCCTGGAAGATCGGGGACAGGGACTGAAGATACGCAGTATTTT. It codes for CASRRPGRSGTGTEDTQYF.

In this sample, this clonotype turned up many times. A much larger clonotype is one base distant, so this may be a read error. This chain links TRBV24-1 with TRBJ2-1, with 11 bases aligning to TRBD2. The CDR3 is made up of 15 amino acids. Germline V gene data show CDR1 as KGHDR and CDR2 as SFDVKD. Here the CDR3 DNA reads TGTGCCACCAGTGATCCTGGGACTAGCGGCCAAGAGCAGTCCTTC. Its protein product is CATSDPGTSGQEQSF.

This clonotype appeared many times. CDR3 region: CASSPKSGWAYEQYF. The CDR3 region has the DNA TGTGCCAGCAGCCCTAAGAGCGGGTGGGCCTACGAGCAGTACTTC. The chain joins TRBV3-1 to TRBJ2-7, with D possibly being TRBD2 (6 bases). The ends were cut back, 4 bases at V and 2 bases at J, with 15 bases in the middle. This CDR3 spans 15 amino acids. From germline, CDR1 is LGHDT and CDR2 YNNKEL (reference sequence).